These T cell receptor beta chains were read from a single sample in a study of shared clonotypes between healthy human individuals. Measured with immunoSEQ multiplex PCR; TCRdb has only the in-frame clones, and not every one. The repertoire holds approximately 2.5 million clones, with 90% to 95% as singletons. Input material: naive CD4+ T cells sorted from blood. These receptors all come from a man aged 18 to 30 in good health. The CDR3 runs from the conserved cysteine through the conserved F or W. A D gene is named only where the DNA matches it firmly. Clone size is stated in some rows and not others, as once, few, many or a class when expanded.

TRBJ2-3 - TRBV7-2 once TGTGCCAGCAGCCGTTATCCCCCTAGCACAGATACGCAGTATTTT CASSRYPPSTDTQYF
TRBJ2-3 TRBD2 TRBV14 - TGTGCCAGCAGTCTAGGGCCAGCGGGGAACACAGATACGCAGTATTTT CASSLGPAGNTDTQYF
TRBJ2-5 - TRBV7-2 - TGTGCCAGCAGCTTGGGGGGGCAACAAGAGACCCAGTACTTC CASSLGGQQETQYF
TRBJ2-5 - TRBV4-3 - TGCGCCAGCAGCCCGGCCGGGAGAGAAGAGACCCAGTACTTC CASSPAGREETQYF
TRBJ2-3 - TRBV5-8 - TGTGCCAGCAGCTTGGCGGGGATTACGCAGTATTTT CASSLAGITQYF
TRBJ1-5 - TRBV6-5 - TGTGCCAGCAGTTACTCGACTGATAGCAATCAGCCCCAGCATTTT CASSYSTDSNQPQHF
TRBJ2-7 - TRBV7-5 - TGTGCCAGAACCATAGGGGTGCCGCTCTCCTACGAGCAGTACTTC CARTIGVPLSYEQYF
TRBJ2-5 - TRBV5-1 - TGCGCCAGCAGCTTGGGGCCGGTACAAGAGACCCAGTACTTC CASSLGPVQETQYF
TRBJ1-1 - TRBV4-1 - TGCGCCAGCAGCCAAGATAGATGGTCCGGCCTTGAAGCTTTCTTT CASSQDRWSGLEAFF
TRBJ2-3 - TRBV19 once TGTGCCAGTAGGGAGGGTGGAACAGATACGCAGTATTTT CASREGGTDTQYF
TRBJ1-1 TRBD1 TRBV19 - TGTGCCAGTAGTATTCAGGGGGGCGTAAACACTGAAGCTTTCTTT CASSIQGGVNTEAFF